These 20 T cell receptor beta chains originate from one sample sequenced in a study of blood T cells in healthy people across ages. Primers used in a second PCR of about 6 to 12 cycles were a sample-barcoded 5' primer and a J-beta primer mix. TCRdb recomputed calls from the 5' RACE reads with MiXCR, one row per CDR3 protein. Counted here are roughly 1.5 million distinct CDR3 sequences, roughly 43% occurring once; the ten biggest clones make up around 4%. The sequencing sample was made of blood. All receptors derive from a woman aged 18-30 years in good health.

This clonotype was detected only once. The V and J genes are TRBV6-5 and TRBJ2-1, with 11 bases identical to TRBD2. Germline assignment: CDR1 MNHEY and CDR2 SVGAGI. Trimming cost V 3 bases and J 3 bases; bases outside gene matches: 4. CDR3 length: 16 residues. CDR3 in amino acids: CASSYHTSGSYNEQFF. The CDR3 DNA reads as TGTGCCAGCAGTTATCACACTAGCGGGAGCTACAATGAGCAGTTCTTC.

This clonotype turned up a few times. The chain uses TRBV12-3 or TRBV12-4 and TRBJ2-5; 10 bases are shared with TRBD1. Gene TRBJ2-7 matches the end of the DNA better, so the J call may be wrong. CDR3 size: 13 residues. This CDR3 reads CASRGDRGDEQYF. CDR3 DNA: TGTGCCAGCAGGGGGGACAGGGGCGACGAGCAGTACTTC.

The gene calls are TRBV10-3 and TRBJ1-1; D is undetermined. The CDR3 contains 13 residues. From germline, CDR1 is ENHRY and CDR2 SYGVKD. The V and J ends lost 7 bases and 0 bases respectively, with 9 bases between them. CDR3 nucleotides: TGTGCCATCAAGTCTACCATGAACACTGAAGCTTTCTTT. Protein: CAIKSTMNTEAFF.

This chain uses TRBV7-2 with TRBJ2-1; D uncertain. CDR1 and CDR2 (germline): SGHTA, FQGNSA. The CDR3 runs 13 residues. Trimming removed 3 bases from V and 6 bases from J, with 9 bases in between. The CDR3 DNA reads as TGTGCCAGCAGCTTCAAGGGCCCCAATGAGCAGTTCTTC. It yields the protein CASSFKGPNEQFF.

The CDR3: CASSLETSVNTGELFF. The CDR3, as DNA: TGCGCCAGCAGCTTGGAAACTAGCGTAAACACCGGGGAGCTGTTTTTT. This chain uses TRBV5-1 with TRBJ2-2; 7 bases line up with TRBD2. CDR3 length equals 16 residues. With 0 bases clipped from V and 2 bases from J, the junction kept 4 bases outside the gene matches. Germline V CDR1 and CDR2: SGHRS, YFSETQ.

V and J are TRBV29-1 and TRBJ1-1, with TRBD1 as a possible D gene (5 bases). The CDR3 length is 10 residues. V shed 7 bases and J shed 11 bases, with 14 bases lying between them. The germline gives CDR1 SQVTM, CDR2 ANQGSEA. CDR3 residues: CSAVGGMAFF. The CDR3 DNA reads as TGCAGCGCCGTGGGGGGGATGGCTTTCTTT.

This clonotype was found a few times. The chain employs TRBV6-7 and TRBJ1-5, with a weak D call TRBD1 (5 bases). TRBV6-7 has ORF status, its function being uncertain. The CDR3 has 17 amino acids. V lost 2 bases to trimming and J lost 0 bases, with 14 bases between them. The CDR3 reads CASSYACRGASNQPQHF. CDR3 DNA sequence: TGTGCCAGCAGTTACGCGTGCCGAGGGGCTAGCAATCAGCCCCAGCATTTT.

The J gene is TRBJ2-1, the V gene TRBV27, with D perhaps assigned TRBD1 or TRBD2 (6 bases each). The CDR3 runs to 15 residues. Germline assignment: CDR1 MNHEY and CDR2 SMNVEV (reference sequence). Deletions cut 8 bases from V and 5 bases from J, with 19 bases between. CDR3 sequence (DNA): TGTGCCAGCGGGGGGCTCCACGGACTCCACAATGAGCAGTTCTTC. This encodes CASGGLHGLHNEQFF.

The chain uses TRBV12-3 or TRBV12-4 and TRBJ2-5, with 7 bases lining up with TRBD1. V trimming: 6 bases; J trimming: 5 bases; junction bases outside the gene matches: 6. The CDR3 extends over 13 amino acids. CDR3 sequence (DNA): TGTGCCAGCAGGGGACAGCTGAGGGAGACCCAGTACTTC. This gives the protein CASRGQLRETQYF.

The V call is TRBV3-1, the J call TRBJ2-2; 7 bases fit TRBD1. The CDR3 length is 15 residues. The V segment lost 3 bases and the J segment 1 base; nucleotides outside the gene matches: 2. CDR1 LGHDT and CDR2 YNNKEL come from the germline V gene (reference sequence). The DNA for the CDR3 is TGTGCCAGCAGCCACTGGACAGGGAACACCGGGGAGCTGTTTTTT. Protein: CASSHWTGNTGELFF.

V usage is TRBV29-1 and J usage is TRBJ2-4; 13 nucleotides align to TRBD2. The tail of the sequence fits TRBJ2-7 better, so the J call may be wrong. The CDR3 extends over 15 amino acids. The germline CDR1 and CDR2 sequences are SQVTM and ANQGSEA. The CDR3 sequence is CSVWTSGRTTYEQYF. CDR3 DNA sequence: TGCAGCGTATGGACTAGCGGGAGAACCACCTACGAGCAGTACTTC.

The V and J genes are TRBV18 and TRBJ2-7; possibly TRBD1 or TRBD2 for D (6 bases each). The assigned J gene may be wrong: the sequence end matches TRBJ2-5 better. The CDR3 loop spans 15 amino acids. Per germline, CDR1 KGHSH and CDR2 LQKENI. The CDR3 loop reads CASSPPGGHTETQYF. The CDR3, as DNA: TGTGCCAGCTCACCACCTGGGGGGCACACGGAGACCCAGTACTTC.

This clonotype appeared a single time. J is TRBJ2-4 and V is TRBV6-5; TRBD1 aligns across 8 bases. The J call is doubtful: the DNA matches TRBJ2-7 better. Germline V lookup: CDR1 MNHEY, CDR2 SVGAGI. The CDR3 has 14 residues. As DNA, the CDR3 is TGTGCCAGCAGTTTCGGGGACAGGTTTCACGAGCAGTACTTC. The encoded protein is CASSFGDRFHEQYF.

This clonotype was detected only a few times. The chain has TRBV2 and TRBJ2-3; TRBD2 is a possible D gene (5 bases). CDR1 and CDR2 (germline): SNHLY, FYNNEI. Between the trimmed V and J ends, which lost 9 bases and 2 bases, there was a span of 15 bases. The CDR3 sequence is 14 residues long. The CDR3 sequence is CARTGIRDTDTQYF. CDR3 DNA sequence: TGTGCCAGAACCGGGATCCGGGACACAGATACGCAGTATTTT.

This rearrangement joins TRBV5-1 to TRBJ2-1; 12 bases are shared with TRBD2. V shed 0 bases, J shed 2 bases, and the junction held 3 bases outside the gene matches. CDR1 is SGHRS and CDR2 is YFSETQ in the germline V gene. The CDR3 consists of 17 residues. The CDR3 loop reads CASSLDPSGRAYNEQFF. The CDR3, as DNA: TGCGCCAGCAGCTTGGATCCTAGCGGGAGGGCCTACAATGAGCAGTTCTTC.

DNA for the CDR3: TGTGCTAGTGGTCCACTCCTCCTAGGAGATACGCAGTATTTT. Encoded protein: CASGPLLLGDTQYF. The gene calls are TRBV12-5 and TRBJ2-3; unclear D gene. CDR1 LGHNT and CDR2 FRNRAP come from the germline V gene. V was pared by 5 bases and J by 5 bases, with 14 bases between. The CDR3 is 14 amino acids.

The J gene is TRBJ2-2, the V gene TRBV19, with D possibly being TRBD1 (5 bases). The CDR3 has 15 residues. Germline V lookup: CDR1 LNHDA, CDR2 SQIVND (reference sequence). The V end was cut by 3 bases, the J end by 4 bases, with 12 bases between. CDR3 bases: TGTGCCAGTAGTATTACCAGGGCCCCCACCGGGGAGCTGTTTTTT. It codes for CASSITRAPTGELFF.

The V call is TRBV2, the J call TRBJ2-1; D not certain. Germline V gene sequence: CDR1 SNHLY, CDR2 FYNNEI. CDR3 length: 13 amino acids. V was shortened by 1 base and J by 5 bases, with 6 bases between the two germline ends. The CDR3 nucleotides are TGTGCCAGCAGTGAAGACCACAACAATGAGCAGTTCTTC. It encodes CASSEDHNNEQFF.

The count of this clonotype is one. The CDR3 sequence: CASSPTGRAADTQYF. The CDR3 nucleotides read TGCGCCAGCAGCCCCACCGGGAGGGCCGCAGATACGCAGTATTTT. The gene calls are TRBV4-3 and TRBJ2-3; 8 positions agree with TRBD2. The J segment lost 4 bases and the V segment lost 4 bases, leaving 7 bases of the junction unmatched. There are 15 residues in the CDR3. Germline CDR1 LGHNA, CDR2 YSLEER.

This chain links TRBV9 with TRBJ2-5; TRBD1 aligns across 12 bases. TRBJ2-7 matches the DNA end more closely, so the J call is doubtful. There are 17 residues in the CDR3. The V gene's germline CDR1 is SGDLS and CDR2 YYNGEE. The CDR3, as DNA: TGTGCCAGCAGCGCGAGACCCGGGACAGGGGGCGTTAACGAGCAGTACTTC. Protein product: CASSARPGTGGVNEQYF.